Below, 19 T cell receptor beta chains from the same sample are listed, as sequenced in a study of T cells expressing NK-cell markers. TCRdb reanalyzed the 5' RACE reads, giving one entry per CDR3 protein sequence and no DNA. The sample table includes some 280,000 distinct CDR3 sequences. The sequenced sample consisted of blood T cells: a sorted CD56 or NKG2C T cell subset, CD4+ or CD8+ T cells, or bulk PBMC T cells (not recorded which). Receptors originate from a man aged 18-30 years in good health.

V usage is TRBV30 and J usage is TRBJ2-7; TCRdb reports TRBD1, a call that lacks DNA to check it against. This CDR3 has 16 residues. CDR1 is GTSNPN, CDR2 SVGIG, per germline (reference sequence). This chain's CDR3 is CAWSEGRTGPSYEQYF.

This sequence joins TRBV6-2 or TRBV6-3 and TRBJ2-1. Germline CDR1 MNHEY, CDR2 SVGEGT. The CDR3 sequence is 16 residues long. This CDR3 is CASRGMGILSYNEQFF.

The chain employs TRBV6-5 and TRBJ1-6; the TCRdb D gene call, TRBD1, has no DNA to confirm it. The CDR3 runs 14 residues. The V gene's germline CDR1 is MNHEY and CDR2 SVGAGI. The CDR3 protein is CASSYDRVFSPLHF.

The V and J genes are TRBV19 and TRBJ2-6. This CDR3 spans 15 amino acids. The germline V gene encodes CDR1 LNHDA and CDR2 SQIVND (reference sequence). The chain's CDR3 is CASSSDNPGANVLTF.

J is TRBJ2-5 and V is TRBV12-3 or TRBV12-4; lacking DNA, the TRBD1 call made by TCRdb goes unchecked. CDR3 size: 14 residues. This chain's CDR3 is CASSPGHRQETQYF.

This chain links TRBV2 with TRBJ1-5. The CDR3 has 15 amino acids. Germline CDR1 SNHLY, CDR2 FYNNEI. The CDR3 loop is CASSVPGRGNQPQHF.

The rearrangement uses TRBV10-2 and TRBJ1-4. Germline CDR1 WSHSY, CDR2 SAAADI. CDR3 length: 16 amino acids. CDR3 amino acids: CASSESAVATNEKLFF.

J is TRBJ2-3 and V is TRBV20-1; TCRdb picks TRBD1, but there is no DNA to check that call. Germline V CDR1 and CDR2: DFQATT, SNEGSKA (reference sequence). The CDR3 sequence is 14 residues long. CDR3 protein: CSAGRQGRTDTQYF.

This CDR3 is CASSYYGGPSSGNTIYF. V gene TRBV6-5 combines with J gene TRBJ1-3; there is no DNA to check the TCRdb D call of TRBD1. The CDR3 has 17 residues. Per germline, CDR1 MNHEY and CDR2 SVGAGI.

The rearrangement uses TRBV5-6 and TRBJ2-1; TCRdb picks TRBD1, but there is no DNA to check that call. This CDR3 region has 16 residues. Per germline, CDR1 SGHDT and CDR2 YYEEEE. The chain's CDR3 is CASSRITDSVYNEQFF.

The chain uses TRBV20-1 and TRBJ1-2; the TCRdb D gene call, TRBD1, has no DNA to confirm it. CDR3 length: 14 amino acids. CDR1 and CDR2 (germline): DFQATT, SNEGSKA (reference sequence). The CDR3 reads CSASYRDREDGYTF.

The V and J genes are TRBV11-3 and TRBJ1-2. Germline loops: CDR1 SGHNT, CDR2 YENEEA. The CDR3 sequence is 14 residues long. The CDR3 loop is CASSLESGNYGYTF.

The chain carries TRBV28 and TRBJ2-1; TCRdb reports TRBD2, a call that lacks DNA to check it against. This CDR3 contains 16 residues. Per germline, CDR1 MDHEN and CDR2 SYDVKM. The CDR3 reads CASSLLGLAGVNEQFF.

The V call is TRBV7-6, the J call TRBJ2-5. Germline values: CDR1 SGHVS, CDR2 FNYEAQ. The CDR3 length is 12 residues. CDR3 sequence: CASSKIQETQYF.

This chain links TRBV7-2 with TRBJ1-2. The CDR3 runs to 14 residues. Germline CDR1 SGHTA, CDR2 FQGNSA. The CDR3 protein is CASSLSPAGYGYTF.

CDR3 region: CASSEWSSGAYNEQFF. V and J are TRBV25-1 and TRBJ2-1. In germline, CDR1 is MGHDK, CDR2 SYGVNS. The CDR3 has 16 residues.

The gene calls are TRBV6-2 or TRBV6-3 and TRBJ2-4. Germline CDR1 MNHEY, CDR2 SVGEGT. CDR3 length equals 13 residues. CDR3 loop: CASSMMDRNIQYF.

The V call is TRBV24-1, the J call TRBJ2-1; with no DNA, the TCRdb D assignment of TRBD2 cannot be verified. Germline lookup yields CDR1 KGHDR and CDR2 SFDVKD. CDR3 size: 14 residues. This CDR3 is CATSERGRANEQFF.

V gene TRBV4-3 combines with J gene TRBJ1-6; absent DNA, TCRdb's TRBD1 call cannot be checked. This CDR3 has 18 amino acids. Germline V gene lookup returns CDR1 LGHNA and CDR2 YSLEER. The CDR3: CASSQDLNRDGTTTPLHF.